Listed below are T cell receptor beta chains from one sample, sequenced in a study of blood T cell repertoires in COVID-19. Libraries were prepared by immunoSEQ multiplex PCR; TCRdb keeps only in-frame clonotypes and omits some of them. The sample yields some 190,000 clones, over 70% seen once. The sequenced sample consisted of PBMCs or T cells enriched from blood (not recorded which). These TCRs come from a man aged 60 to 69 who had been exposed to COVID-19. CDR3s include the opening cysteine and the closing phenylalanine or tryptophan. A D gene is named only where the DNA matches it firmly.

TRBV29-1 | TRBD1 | CSAGQGSMPQHF
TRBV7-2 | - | CASRTSPYEQYF
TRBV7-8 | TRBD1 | CASSSTGDPPYNSPLHF
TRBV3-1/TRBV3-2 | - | CASSPQQYQPQHF
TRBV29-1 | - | CSVDGEATYGYTF
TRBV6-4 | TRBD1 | CASSEDRANSPLHF
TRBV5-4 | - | CASSLESRQETQYF
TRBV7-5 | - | CVRSLKTGGGGLVSGELFF
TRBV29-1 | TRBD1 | CSVDGPGGNEQYF
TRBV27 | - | CASSSYSGQLTGETQYF
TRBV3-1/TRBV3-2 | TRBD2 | CASSQDGGRVTGELFF
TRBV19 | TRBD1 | CASSERTGVGSNEQFF
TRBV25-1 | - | CASSDVGREAFF
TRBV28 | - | CASFWGTGSPSGQYF
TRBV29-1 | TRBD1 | CSAGGQGRSGELFF
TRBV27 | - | CASRRAGSNYGYTF
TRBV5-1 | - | CASSLESERNTEAFF